The 26 T cell receptor beta chains reported below all come from one sample, sequenced in a study of OX40 agonist ivuxolimab in advanced cancers. The table came from immunoSEQ multiplex PCR; TCRdb's copy has only in-frame clones and leaves some out. The table has 90,000 to 150,000 clones, 75% to 90% seen once. The sample here was CD4+ or CD8+ T cells sorted from blood, taken in a trial of the OX40 agonist ivuxolimab. Receptors originate from an adult with an advanced solid tumor such as melanoma, head and neck, liver or kidney cancer.

V is TRBV7-3 and J is TRBJ2-2; TRBD1 is a possible D gene (6 bases). Trimming removed 5 bases at V and 1 base at J, with 11 bases between. CDR3 length: 15 residues. The germline CDR1 and CDR2 sequences are SGHTA and FQGTGA. This CDR3 reads CASSGQGRNTGELFF. For the CDR3, the DNA is TGTGCCAGCAGCGGGCAGGGGAGGAACACCGGGGAGCTGTTTTTT.

The chain joins TRBV7-2 to TRBJ2-5; D gene uncertain. The CDR3 consists of 14 residues. Trimming cost V 5 bases and J 3 bases, with 13 bases left between them. Germline V lookup: CDR1 SGHTA, CDR2 FQGNSA. This CDR3 reads CASSPSRVEETQYF. CDR3 nucleotides: TGTGCCAGCAGCCCTTCCCGGGTCGAAGAGACCCAGTACTTC.

The gene calls are TRBV6-5 and TRBJ1-4; tentatively, D is TRBD1 (6 bases). This CDR3 is 15 amino acids long. Germline CDR1 and CDR2: MNHEY and SVGAGI. V was clipped by 2 bases and J by 8 bases, with 15 bases between them. CDR3 amino acids: CASSYEGTGGEKLFF. Written as DNA, the CDR3 is TGTGCCAGCAGTTACGAGGGGACCGGGGGCGAAAAACTGTTTTTT.

The chain couples TRBV5-1 to TRBJ2-3, with TRBD1 matching 9 bases. Germline V gene lookup returns CDR1 SGHRS and CDR2 YFSETQ. Trimming cost V 5 bases and J 4 bases; bases outside gene matches: 8. The CDR3 totals 15 residues. CDR3 coding DNA: TGCGCCAGCAGTTCGGGACAGGGAGGGCCAGATACGCAGTATTTT. Translating gives CASSSGQGGPDTQYF.

This clone was found a few times. The chain recombines TRBV27 with TRBJ1-6; a possible D gene is TRBD1 (6 bases). Trimming removed 1 base from V and 9 bases from J, with 16 bases in between. Germline V CDR1 and CDR2: MNHEY, SMNVEV (reference sequence). The CDR3 loop spans 16 amino acids. CDR3 nucleotide sequence: TGTGCCAGCAGTTTATTTGCGGGACAAATTAGTTCACCCCTCCACTTT. Amino acid sequence: CASSLFAGQISSPLHF.

This chain links TRBV14 with TRBJ1-1; no firm D call. This CDR3 region has 13 residues. From germline, CDR1 is SGHDN and CDR2 FVKESK. V was trimmed by 1 base and J by 1 base, leaving 4 bases between them. The CDR3 DNA follows: TGTGCCAGCAGCCAAGGACCGAACACTGAAGCTTTCTTT. Amino acid sequence: CASSQGPNTEAFF.

V and J are TRBV7-9 and TRBJ2-7, with a tentative D call TRBD2 (5 bases). V lost 5 bases to trimming and J lost 4 bases, with 15 bases between them. Germline V lookup: CDR1 SEHNR, CDR2 FQNEAQ (reference sequence). This CDR3 region has 14 residues. The chain's CDR3 is CASSPASTGYEQYF. The CDR3 DNA reads as TGTGCCAGCAGCCCAGCCTCGACGGGATACGAGCAGTACTTC.

The V call is TRBV19, the J call TRBJ2-7; 8 bases are a match to TRBD2. Germline V CDR1 and CDR2: LNHDA, SQIVND (reference sequence). The CDR3 spans 14 residues. Trimming at V came to 3 bases and at J to 5 bases, leaving 6 bases not matched to a gene. The CDR3 is CASSIAGGLNEQYF. As DNA, the CDR3 is TGTGCCAGTAGTATTGCGGGGGGCCTAAACGAGCAGTACTTC.

V is TRBV9 and J is TRBJ1-6, with 9 positions matching TRBD1. Germline V gene data show CDR1 as SGDLS and CDR2 as YYNGEE. The CDR3 runs 15 residues. Trimming at V came to 2 bases and at J to 9 bases, leaving 6 bases not matched to a gene. The CDR3 nucleotides read TGTGCCAGCAGCGTGACGGGACAGGGAGTTTCACCCCTCCACTTT. This gives the protein CASSVTGQGVSPLHF.

The chain employs TRBV4-1 and TRBJ1-2; D is possibly TRBD1 (6 bases). The germline V gene has CDR1 MGHRA and CDR2 YSYEKL. The CDR3 spans 16 residues. Trimming stripped 3 bases from V and 7 bases from J, with 21 bases between. This CDR3 is CASSQAQVGARRGYTF. CDR3 nucleotide sequence: TGCGCCAGCAGCCAGGCCCAGGTGGGGGCGCGGCGTGGCTACACCTTC.

This sequence joins TRBV29-1 and TRBJ1-5; perhaps TRBD1 as D (6 bases). The germline V gene has CDR1 SQVTM and CDR2 ANQGSEA. The CDR3 spans 16 residues. With 0 bases removed from V and 3 bases from J, the gap between germline ends came to 15 bases. This CDR3 is CSVEDQTGSINQPQHF. CDR3 sequence (DNA): TGCAGCGTTGAAGATCAGACAGGTTCGATCAATCAGCCCCAGCATTTT.

V gene TRBV7-9 combines with J gene TRBJ2-3; 9 nucleotides align to TRBD2. Germline values: CDR1 SEHNR, CDR2 FQNEAQ (reference sequence). After removal of 4 bases from V and 0 bases from J, the junction contained 5 bases not matched to a gene. The CDR3 sequence is 16 residues long. The CDR3 bases are TGTGCCAGCAGCTCCCCAACTAGCGGGAGCACAGATACGCAGTATTTT. It codes for CASSSPTSGSTDTQYF.

The V gene is TRBV6-5, the J gene TRBJ1-6; the D gene is possibly TRBD1 (5 bases). The germline gives CDR1 MNHEY, CDR2 SVGAGI. V dropped 0 bases and J dropped 2 bases, with 8 bases sitting between them. This CDR3 is built from 16 residues. CDR3 DNA sequence: TGTGCCAGCAGTTACTCACAGGATACCTATAATTCACCCCTCCACTTT. This translates into CASSYSQDTYNSPLHF.

The V call is TRBV25-1, the J call TRBJ1-6; no definite D call. V was clipped by 8 bases and J by 0 bases, with 5 bases between them. This CDR3 is built from 13 residues. Looked up from germline, CDR1 is MGHDK and CDR2 is SYGVNS. For the CDR3, the DNA is TGTGCCAGCCGGGTCTCCTATAATTCACCCCTCCACTTT. It translates to CASRVSYNSPLHF.

The chain uses TRBV19 and TRBJ2-7; D call uncertain. V lost 3 bases and J lost 1, with 7 bases in between. This CDR3 spans 13 amino acids. Germline lookup yields CDR1 LNHDA and CDR2 SQIVND (reference sequence). The chain's CDR3 is CASSMQLSYEQYF. The CDR3 coding sequence is TGTGCCAGTAGTATGCAGCTATCCTACGAGCAGTACTTC.

This clone was observed once. The rearrangement uses TRBV11-3 and TRBJ2-7; D might be TRBD2 (5 bases). Trimming took 0 bases from V and 3 from J, leaving 9 bases between them. The CDR3 length is 14 residues. CDR1 SGHNT and CDR2 YENEEA come from the germline V gene. The CDR3 DNA reads as TGTGCCAGCAGCTTAGAGGGAGATAGCTACGAGCAGTACTTC. This codes for CASSLEGDSYEQYF.

V is TRBV5-3 and J is TRBJ1-1; D possibly corresponds to TRBD1 (6 bases). TRBV5-3 belongs to the ORF category, with a function that is uncertain. This CDR3 region has 14 residues. V lost 4 bases, J lost 0 bases, and 10 bases lay in between. CDR3 sequence: CARSPGQLNTEAFF. As DNA, the CDR3 is TGTGCCAGAAGCCCGGGACAATTGAACACTGAAGCTTTCTTT.

The rearrangement joins TRBV7-2 to TRBJ1-4; 9 positions match TRBD1. The V and J ends lost 6 bases and 8 bases, in that order; junction bases with no gene match: 10. The CDR3 is 15 amino acids. The germline gives CDR1 SGHTA, CDR2 FQGNSA. The CDR3, as DNA: TGTGCCAGCAGGGCTGGACAGGGGACAGGGGAAAAACTGTTTTTT. This translates into CASRAGQGTGEKLFF.

J is TRBJ1-1 and V is TRBV5-4; the D gene is possibly TRBD1 (6 bases). Germline V gene data show CDR1 as SGHNT and CDR2 as YYREEE (reference sequence). V dropped 5 bases and J dropped 3 bases, with 11 bases sitting between them. This CDR3 is built from 13 residues. The CDR3 loop reads CASRGTLHTEAFF. The CDR3 DNA follows: TGTGCCAGCAGGGGGACACTCCACACTGAAGCTTTCTTT.

The chain links TRBV15 to TRBJ2-1; 7 bases match TRBD2. Germline lookup yields CDR1 LNHNV and CDR2 YYDKDF (reference sequence). With V trimmed by 3 bases and J by 7 bases, 15 bases remained unmatched. The length of the CDR3 is 17 residues. The CDR3 reads CATSSPLGRGSPNEQFF. The CDR3 region has the DNA TGTGCCACCAGCAGTCCCCTGGGGCGGGGGAGCCCGAATGAGCAGTTCTTC.

CDR3 nucleotides: TGTGCCAGCAGCTCGAACACCGGGGAGCTGTTTTTT. This translates into CASSSNTGELFF. The rearrangement uses TRBV7-9 and TRBJ2-2; D ambiguous. Germline V gene data show CDR1 as SEHNR and CDR2 as FQNEAQ (reference sequence). CDR3 length: 12 residues. Trimming cost V 4 bases and J 0 bases, with 0 bases left between them. The whole variable domain, filled in from reference TRBV7-9 and TRBJ2-2, reads DTGVSQNPRHKITKRGQNVTFRCDPISEHNRLYWYRQTLGQGPEFLTYFQNEAQLEKSRLLSDRFSAERPKGSFSTLEIQRTEQGDSAMYLCASSSNTGELFFGEGSRLTVL.

The V call is TRBV11-2, the J call TRBJ2-2; TRBD1 agrees at 7 bases. V lost 4 bases to trimming and J lost 6 bases; unmatched junction nucleotides: 5. Germline CDR1 SGHAT, CDR2 FQNNGV. The CDR3 is 14 residues long. DNA of the CDR3: TGTGCCAGCAGCTGGGGACAGTCGGCCGGGGAGCTGTTTTTT. Protein: CASSWGQSAGELFF.

The chain couples TRBV27 to TRBJ2-3; 9 nucleotides agree with TRBD2. The CDR3 has 18 residues. Trimming at V came to 0 bases and at J to 3 bases, leaving 10 bases not matched to a gene. CDR1 MNHEY and CDR2 SMNVEV come from the germline V gene (reference sequence). In DNA, the CDR3 is TGTGCCAGCAGTTTATCAGGCGGGGGGGGCACAGGAACAGATACGCAGTATTTT. Residues: CASSLSGGGGTGTDTQYF.

This chain connects TRBV14 to TRBJ1-4, with TRBD1 matching over 7 bases. Losses at the gene ends were 4 bases for V and 12 bases for J; bases not matched to a gene: 17. The CDR3 has 16 amino acids. Germline V gene lookup returns CDR1 SGHDN and CDR2 FVKESK. In nucleotides, the CDR3 is TGTGCCAGCAGCCCCCTTGGGACAGCCTCTCCTAAGGAACTGTTTTTT. Its translation: CASSPLGTASPKELFF.

The V and J genes are TRBV6-5 and TRBJ2-7; 10 bases are a match to TRBD1. CDR1 and CDR2 from the germline V gene are MNHEY and SVGAGI. The CDR3 contains 14 residues. Trimming cost V 5 bases and J 2 bases; bases outside gene matches: 3. The CDR3 here is CASSGTGATYEQYF. The CDR3 nucleotides are TGTGCCAGCAGTGGGACAGGGGCGACCTACGAGCAGTACTTC.

This clone was seen just once. The chain is built from TRBV5-1 and TRBJ2-7; D might be TRBD1 or TRBD2, each matching 5 bases. Trimming left V 0 bases short and J 3 bases short, with 13 bases between. Germline CDR1 reads SGHRS; CDR2 reads YFSETQ. The CDR3 runs 15 residues. CDR3 sequence: CASSLEGLGSYEQYF. DNA for the CDR3: TGCGCCAGCAGCTTGGAGGGGTTGGGGAGCTACGAGCAGTACTTC.